This entry is about one T cell receptor (beta chain). What antigen it recognizes has not been identified. Just one base apart from a much larger clone, this may be a read error. This entry is derived from a study of T cells after yellow fever vaccination (dated by TCRdb to between 2017 and 2020). For the wider study: Libraries from fractions with low cell numbers were prepared with the SMART-Seq v4 Ultra Low Input RNA kit. Blood was collected at multiple timepoints before and after primary and secondary immunization, and bulk PBMC replicates and cell subsets were isolated. To follow T-cell clones before and after primary and booster YFV17D yellow fever vaccination, bulk TCR alpha and beta repertoires were sequenced over time. Two healthy male donors, one aged 18 to 29 and one aged 30 to 40 years, made up the cohort.

Here is what the overall study found, with its caveats: FACS-sorted repertoires could contain abundant contaminating clonotypes from the bulk population, so computational filtering was required. The secondary T-cell response was weaker than the primary response but faster, peaking on day 5 instead of day 15. Because only a couple of donors were included in the study, the extent to which the findings can be generalized is limited. Most clones expanded after primary vaccination were re-detected after the booster (almost 98% of CD4 and around 86% of CD8), suggesting broad memory maintenance. A small share of clonotypes occurred in both CD4 and CD8 compartments, likely arising from convergent recombination.

V and J are truncated by 3 bases and 10 bases respectively, leaving an intervening sequence of 13 bases. The CDR3 measures 13 amino acids from cysteine to phenylalanine. Only the CDR3 DNA stays, 39 bases, in frame from base 1. CDR1 SGHTA and CDR2 FQGNSA were looked up in the germline V gene. TCR cDNA was synthesized by 5'RACE template switching, which introduced a universal primer site and unique molecular identifiers. cDNA synthesis was primed from both the TCR alpha and TCR beta constant segments. Libraries were amplified in two PCR steps, with sample barcodes and sequencing adapters added in the second step. Sequencing of libraries was done on Illumina HiSeq 2500 (2x100 bp) or NovaSeq (2x150 bp). Per the source publication's procedure: Demultiplexing of reads and collapsing into UMI consensus sequences were performed with MIGEC, and V(D)J alignment was carried out with MiXCR. Clonotypes responding to the vaccine were identified with edgeR on replicate PBMC samples, with the criteria of FDR below 0.01 and a log2 fold change above 5 up to day 15. Each bulk clonotype received a CD4 or CD8 identity based on whether the sequenced CD4 or CD8 repertoire contained that clonotype at higher abundance. TCRdb reanalyzed the raw reads on its own, using fastp at Q25 for trimming and MiXCR for clone calling, and kept in-frame beta chains. Rows with a matching CDR3 protein are joined into one entry that keeps the most common DNA and genes. It is TCRdb's table, rather than the study itself, that gives the V and J calls and clone size. For this sample the table gives over 130,000 distinct CDR3 sequences, of which roughly 8.2% were detected only once. Roughly 0.73% of the sample is in the top ten clones.

The treatment or condition label of this sample denotes: live attenuated yellow fever vaccine strain. PBMCs were isolated from peripheral blood using a standard Ficoll-Paque protocol. CD4 and CD8 T-cell fractions were isolated with Dynabeads CD4 and CD8 positive selection kits. TriZol was used to extract RNA from bulk PBMCs, CD4 and CD8 fractions, and dextramer-positive and dextramer-negative fractions. The specimen was CD4+ T cells sorted from PBMCs, collected 5 days after the yellow fever booster vaccination. The sequence is built from TRBV7-2 and TRBJ2-1, with a tentative D gene TRBD1 over 6 matching bases. The TCR sequence derives from a man aged 25-45 years who received the YFV17D yellow fever vaccine. The sequence in DNA is TGTGCCAGCAGCTTGGACCAGGGGAGAGAGCAGTTCTTC. Its coded protein is CASSLDQGREQFF. Reference TRBV7-2 and TRBJ2-1 proteins supply the regions before and after the CDR3; the full variable domain is: GAGVSQSPSNKVTEKGKDVELRCDPISGHTALYWYRQSLGQGLEFLIYFQGNSAPDKSGLPSDRFSAERTGGSVSTLTIQRTQQEDSAVYLCASSLDQGREQFFGPGTRLTVL.